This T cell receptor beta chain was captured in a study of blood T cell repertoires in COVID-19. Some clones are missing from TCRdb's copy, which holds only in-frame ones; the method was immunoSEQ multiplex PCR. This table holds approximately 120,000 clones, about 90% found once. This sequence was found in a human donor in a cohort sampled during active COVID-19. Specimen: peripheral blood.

CDR3 in amino acids: CASSPTTGIGTDTQYF. The CDR3 coding sequence is TGTGCCAGCAGCCCGACCACGGGGATAGGCACAGATACGCAGTATTTT. The chain joins TRBV9 to TRBJ2-3; a possible D gene is TRBD2 (5 bases). CDR3 length: 16 amino acids. V dropped 4 bases and J dropped 1 base, with 16 bases sitting between them. CDR1 is SGDLS, CDR2 YYNGEE, per germline.